This TCR beta chain stems from a study of blood T cell repertoires in COVID-19. Study at large: Researchers got acute and convalescent COVID-19 samples from the United States, Italy and Spain.

This CDR3 is 12 amino acids long. The V and J ends lost 7 bases and 2 bases respectively, with 6 bases between them. Germline CDR1 is SNHLY and CDR2 is FYNNEI. This table comes from immunoSEQ multiplex PCR, and its TCRdb copy is limited to in-frame clones, with some not included. The sample holds around 76,000 clones, around 83% seen once. Sequencing was performed on peripheral blood. This sequence joins TRBV2 and TRBJ1-3; D not certain. This receptor was identified in a man younger than 40 with COVID-19, enrolled during active disease. The CDR3 spells CASTSAGNTIYF. CDR3 nucleotide sequence: TGTGCCAGCACTTCCGCTGGAAACACCATATATTTT.